This T cell receptor beta chain was captured in a study of blood T cells in healthy people across ages. Study-wide findings and caveats: Underestimates were what the diversity estimates from one million T cells were considered to be.

PCR was performed a second time for about 7 to 11 cycles using a sample-barcoded 5' primer and a J-beta primer mix. TCRdb analysed the 5' RACE reads with MiXCR anew, one entry per CDR3 protein. Of 1.8 million or so distinct CDR3 sequences in the sample, 39% were seen once. The draw of peripheral blood yielded around 9.6 milliliters from each donor. Each sample gave at least 6.5 million isolated PBMCs. The CDR3 consists of 14 residues. Germline V gene data show CDR1 as DFQATT and CDR2 as SNEGSKA (reference sequence). The ends were cut back, 6 bases at V and 5 bases at J, with 16 bases in the middle. A remark on this clonotype: Its target is unknown.

This receptor was taken from a human donor in good health. The chain employs TRBV20-1 and TRBJ1-4, with D hard to call. The specimen sequenced was blood. The CDR3 loop reads CSAAPAGPNEKLFF. In DNA form, the CDR3 reads TGCAGTGCAGCGCCCGCCGGGCCAAATGAAAAACTGTTTTTT.